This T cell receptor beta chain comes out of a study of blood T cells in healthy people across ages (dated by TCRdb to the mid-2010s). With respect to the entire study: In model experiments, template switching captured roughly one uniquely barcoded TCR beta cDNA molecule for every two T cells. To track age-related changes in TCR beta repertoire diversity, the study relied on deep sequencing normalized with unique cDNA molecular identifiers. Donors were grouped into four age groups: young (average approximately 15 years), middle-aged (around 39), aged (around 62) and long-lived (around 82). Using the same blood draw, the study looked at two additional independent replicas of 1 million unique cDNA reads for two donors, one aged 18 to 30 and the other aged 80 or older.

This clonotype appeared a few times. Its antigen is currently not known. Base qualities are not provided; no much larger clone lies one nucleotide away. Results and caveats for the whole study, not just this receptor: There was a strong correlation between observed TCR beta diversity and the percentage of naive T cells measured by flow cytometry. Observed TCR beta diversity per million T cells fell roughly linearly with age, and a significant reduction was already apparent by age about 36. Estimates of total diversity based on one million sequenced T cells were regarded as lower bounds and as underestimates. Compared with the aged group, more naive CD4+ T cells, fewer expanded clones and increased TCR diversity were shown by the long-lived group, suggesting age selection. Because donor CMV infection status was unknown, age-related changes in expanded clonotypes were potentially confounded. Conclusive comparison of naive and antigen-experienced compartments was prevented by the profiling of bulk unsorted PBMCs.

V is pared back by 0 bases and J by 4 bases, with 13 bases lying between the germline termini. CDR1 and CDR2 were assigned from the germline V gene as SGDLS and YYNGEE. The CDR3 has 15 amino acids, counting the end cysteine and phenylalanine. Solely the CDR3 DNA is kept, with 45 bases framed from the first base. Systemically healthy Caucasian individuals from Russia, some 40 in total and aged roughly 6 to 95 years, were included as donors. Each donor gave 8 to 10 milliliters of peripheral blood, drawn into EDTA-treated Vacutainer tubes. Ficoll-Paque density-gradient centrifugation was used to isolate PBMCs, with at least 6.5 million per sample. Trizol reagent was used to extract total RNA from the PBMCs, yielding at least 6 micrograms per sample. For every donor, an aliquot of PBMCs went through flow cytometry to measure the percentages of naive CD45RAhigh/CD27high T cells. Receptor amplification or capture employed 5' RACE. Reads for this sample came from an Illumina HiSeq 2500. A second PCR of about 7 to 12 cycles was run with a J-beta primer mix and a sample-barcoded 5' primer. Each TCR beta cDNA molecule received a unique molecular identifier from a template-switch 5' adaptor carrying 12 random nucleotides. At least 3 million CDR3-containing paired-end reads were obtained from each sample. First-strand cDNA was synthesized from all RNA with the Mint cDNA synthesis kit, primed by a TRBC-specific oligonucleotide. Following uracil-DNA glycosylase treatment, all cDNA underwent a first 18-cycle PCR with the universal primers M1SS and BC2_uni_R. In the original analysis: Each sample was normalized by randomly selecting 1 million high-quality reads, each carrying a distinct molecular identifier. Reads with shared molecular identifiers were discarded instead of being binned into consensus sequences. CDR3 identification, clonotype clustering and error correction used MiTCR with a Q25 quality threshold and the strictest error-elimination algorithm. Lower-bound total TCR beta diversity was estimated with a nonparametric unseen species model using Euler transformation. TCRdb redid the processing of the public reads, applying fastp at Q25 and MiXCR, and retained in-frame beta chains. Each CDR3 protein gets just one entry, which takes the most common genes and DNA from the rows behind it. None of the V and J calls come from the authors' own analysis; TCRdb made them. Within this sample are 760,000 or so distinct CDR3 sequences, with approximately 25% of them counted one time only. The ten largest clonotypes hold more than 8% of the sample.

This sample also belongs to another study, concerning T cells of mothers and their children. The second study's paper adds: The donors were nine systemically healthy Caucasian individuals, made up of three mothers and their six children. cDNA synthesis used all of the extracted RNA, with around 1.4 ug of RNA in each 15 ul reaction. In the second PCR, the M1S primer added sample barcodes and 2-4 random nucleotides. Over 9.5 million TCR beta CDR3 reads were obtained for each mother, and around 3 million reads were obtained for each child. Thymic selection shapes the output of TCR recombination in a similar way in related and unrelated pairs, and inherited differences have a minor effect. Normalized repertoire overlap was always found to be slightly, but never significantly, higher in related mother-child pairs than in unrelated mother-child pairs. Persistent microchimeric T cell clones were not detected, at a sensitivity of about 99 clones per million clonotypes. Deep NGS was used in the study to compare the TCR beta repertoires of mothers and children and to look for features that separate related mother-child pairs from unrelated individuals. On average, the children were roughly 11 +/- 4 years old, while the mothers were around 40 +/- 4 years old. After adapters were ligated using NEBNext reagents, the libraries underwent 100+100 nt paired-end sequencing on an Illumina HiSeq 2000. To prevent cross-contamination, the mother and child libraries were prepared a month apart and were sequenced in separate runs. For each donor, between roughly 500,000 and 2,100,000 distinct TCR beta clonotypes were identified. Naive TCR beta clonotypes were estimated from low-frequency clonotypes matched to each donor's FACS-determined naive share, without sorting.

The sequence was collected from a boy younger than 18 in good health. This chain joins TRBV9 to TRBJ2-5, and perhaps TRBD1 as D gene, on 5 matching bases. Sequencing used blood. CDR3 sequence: CASSVGDTDRETQYF. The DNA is TGTGCCAGCAGCGTAGGGGATACCGACAGAGAGACCCAGTACTTC.